The text below deals with one T cell receptor (beta chain). Its antigen is currently unknown. J gave up 1 base and V 3 bases, and 13 bases lay outside the gene matches. This CDR3 region has 19 residues. From germline, CDR1 is DFQATT and CDR2 SNEGSKA (reference sequence). These data originate in a study of T-cell reconstitution after alpha-beta-depleted transplantation in children. Unique molecular identifiers were incorporated when the TCRbeta library was constructed. MiXCR, applied by TCRdb to the PCR reads, yields one record per CDR3 protein. In the table there are under 750,000 distinct CDR3 sequences, more than 20% of which are singletons. Notes on the study in general: By one year post-transplant, T-cell counts and diversity largely arose from T cells that were newly produced. The origin of alpha-beta T cells about two months after transplant was reportedly several hundred expanded graft clones. There were some patients whose high TCRbeta diversity at day 60 came from surviving recipient T cells and thymic progenitors.

The sequencing here drew on PBMCs, mostly from graft donor cells, taken 360 days after TCRalphabeta/CD19-depleted stem cell transplant. This sequence joins TRBV20-1 and TRBJ2-4, with TRBD2 matching over 12 bases. The TCR sequence derives from a boy under two years old who had a stem cell transplant for acute myeloid leukemia, so the T cells may come from the graft donor. CDR3 nucleotide sequence: TGCAGTGCTAGGGCTTTACGGACTAGCGGGGAGGCGGCCAAAAACATTCAGTACTTC. Its protein product is CSARALRTSGEAAKNIQYF.